This T cell receptor beta chain was recovered during a study of graft-versus-host responses after intestinal transplantation. General study points: Recipient marrow showed GvH clones, some seen first in ileum or blood.

This CDR3 is built from 14 residues. Germline V gene data show CDR1 as MNHNY and CDR2 as SVGAGI (reference sequence). V dropped 5 bases and J dropped 5 bases, with 12 bases sitting between them. Libraries were prepared by immunoSEQ multiplex PCR; TCRdb keeps only in-frame clonotypes and omits some of them. The sample includes about 16,000 clones, around nine tenths of them seen just once. Turning to this clone: The antigen remains undetermined.

The rearrangement joins TRBV6-6 to TRBJ2-2; D ambiguous. The receptor was isolated from a human patient who received an intestinal transplant, so some T cells may come from the graft donor. The sample consisted of PBMCs, taken approximately 110 days after intestinal transplant. The CDR3 region has the DNA TGTGCCAGCAGTCCCTTGCTTGGGACCGGGGAGCTGTTTTTT. Translation gives CASSPLLGTGELFF.